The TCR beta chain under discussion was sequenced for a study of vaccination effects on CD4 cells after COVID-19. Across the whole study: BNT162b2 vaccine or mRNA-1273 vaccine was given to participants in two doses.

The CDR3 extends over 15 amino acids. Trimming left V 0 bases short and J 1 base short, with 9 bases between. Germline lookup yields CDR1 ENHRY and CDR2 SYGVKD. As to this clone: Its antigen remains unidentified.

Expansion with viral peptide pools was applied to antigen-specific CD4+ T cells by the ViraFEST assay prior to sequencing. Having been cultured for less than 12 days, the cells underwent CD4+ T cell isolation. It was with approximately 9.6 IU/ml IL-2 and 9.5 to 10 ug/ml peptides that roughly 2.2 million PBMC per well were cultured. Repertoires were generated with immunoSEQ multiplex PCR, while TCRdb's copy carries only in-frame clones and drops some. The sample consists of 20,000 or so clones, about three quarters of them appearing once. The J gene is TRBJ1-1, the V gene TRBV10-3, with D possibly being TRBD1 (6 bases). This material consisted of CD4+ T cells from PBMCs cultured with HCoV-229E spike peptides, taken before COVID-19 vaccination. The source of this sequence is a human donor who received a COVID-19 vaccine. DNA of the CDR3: TGTGCCATCAGTGAGTCGGGGACACCGAACACTGAAGCTTTCTTT. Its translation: CAISESGTPNTEAFF.